This TCR beta chain stems from a study of blood T cells in healthy people across ages. Study findings and constraints: Naive T cell percentage and TCR beta diversity correlated strongly.

The V gene's germline CDR1 is SEHNR and CDR2 FQNEAQ (reference sequence). This CDR3 is built from 15 residues. Trimming pared 1 base from V and 8 bases from J, leaving 12 bases between. This clonotype was seen just once. Antigen unknown. Together with a sample-barcoded 5' primer, a J-beta primer mix was included in a second PCR lasting roughly 7 to 11 cycles. Each sample yielded at least 2.5 million CDR3-containing paired-end reads. TCRdb re-derived calls from the 5' RACE reads in MiXCR, one entry per CDR3 protein. The sample gives more than 750,000 distinct CDR3 sequences, about 28% of which show up once; 10% is in the top ten. The same sample was also studied in work on T cells of mothers and their children.

The chain uses TRBV7-9 and TRBJ1-6; D might be TRBD1 (5 bases). Sequencing used blood. This receptor was identified in a woman aged 35 to 49 in good health. The CDR3 spells CASSLGGPIHSPLHF. DNA for the CDR3: TGTGCCAGCAGCTTAGGGGGCCCGATCCATTCACCCCTCCACTTT.